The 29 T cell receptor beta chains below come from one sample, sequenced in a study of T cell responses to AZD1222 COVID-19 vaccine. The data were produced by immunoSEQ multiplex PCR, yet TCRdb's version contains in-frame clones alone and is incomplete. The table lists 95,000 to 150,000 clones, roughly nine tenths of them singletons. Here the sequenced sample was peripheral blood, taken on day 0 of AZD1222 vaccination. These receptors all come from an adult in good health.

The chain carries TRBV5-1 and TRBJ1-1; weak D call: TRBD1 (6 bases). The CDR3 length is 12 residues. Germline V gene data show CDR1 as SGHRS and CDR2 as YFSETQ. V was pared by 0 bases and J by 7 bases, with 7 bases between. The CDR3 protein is CASSLGQVEAFF. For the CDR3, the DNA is TGCGCCAGCAGCTTGGGACAGGTTGAAGCTTTCTTT.

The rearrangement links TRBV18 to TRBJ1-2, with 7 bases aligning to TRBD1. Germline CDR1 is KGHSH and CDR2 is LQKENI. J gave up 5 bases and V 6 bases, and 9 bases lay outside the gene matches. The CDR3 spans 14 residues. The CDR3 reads CASSPSGTVYGYTF. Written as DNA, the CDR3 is TGTGCCAGCTCCCCAAGTGGGACAGTTTATGGCTACACCTTC.

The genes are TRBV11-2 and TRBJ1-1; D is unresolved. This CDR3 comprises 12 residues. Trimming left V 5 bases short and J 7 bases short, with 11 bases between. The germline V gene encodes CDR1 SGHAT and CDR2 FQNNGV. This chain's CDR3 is CASSNQGFEAFF. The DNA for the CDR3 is TGTGCCAGCAGCAATCAAGGCTTTGAAGCTTTCTTT.

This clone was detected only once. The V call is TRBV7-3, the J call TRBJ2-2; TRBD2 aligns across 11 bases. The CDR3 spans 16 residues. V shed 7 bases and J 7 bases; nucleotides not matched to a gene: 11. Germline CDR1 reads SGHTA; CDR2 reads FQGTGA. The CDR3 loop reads CASTPQLAGDVGELFF. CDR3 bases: TGTGCCAGCACCCCCCAACTAGCGGGAGACGTCGGGGAGCTGTTTTTT.

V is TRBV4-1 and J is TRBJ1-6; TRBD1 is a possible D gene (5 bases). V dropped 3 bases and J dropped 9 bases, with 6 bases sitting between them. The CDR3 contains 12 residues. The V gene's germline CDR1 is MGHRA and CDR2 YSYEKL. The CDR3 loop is CASSQGTSPLHF. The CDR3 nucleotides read TGCGCCAGCAGCCAGGGGACTTCACCCCTCCACTTT.

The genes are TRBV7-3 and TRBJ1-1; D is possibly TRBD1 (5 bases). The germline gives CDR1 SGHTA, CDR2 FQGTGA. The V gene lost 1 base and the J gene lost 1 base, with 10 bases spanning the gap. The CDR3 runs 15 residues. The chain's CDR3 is CASSLSGARNTEAFF. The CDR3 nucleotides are TGTGCCAGCAGCTTAAGCGGGGCTCGGAACACTGAAGCTTTCTTT.

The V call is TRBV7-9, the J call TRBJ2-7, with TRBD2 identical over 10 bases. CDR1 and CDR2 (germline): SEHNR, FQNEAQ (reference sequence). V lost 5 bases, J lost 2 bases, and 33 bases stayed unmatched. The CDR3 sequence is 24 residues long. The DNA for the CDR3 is TGTGCCAGCAGCAGAAGAGTGTTACCGGGACAGGTCAGTCTAGCGGGAGATAGCACCTACGAGCAGTACTTC. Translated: CASSRRVLPGQVSLAGDSTYEQYF.

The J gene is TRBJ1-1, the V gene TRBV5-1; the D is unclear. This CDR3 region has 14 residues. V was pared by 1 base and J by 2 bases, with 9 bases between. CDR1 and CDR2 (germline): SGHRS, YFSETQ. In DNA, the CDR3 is TGCGCCAGCAGCTTGTCGCTAGCAAACACTGAAGCTTTCTTT. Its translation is CASSLSLANTEAFF.

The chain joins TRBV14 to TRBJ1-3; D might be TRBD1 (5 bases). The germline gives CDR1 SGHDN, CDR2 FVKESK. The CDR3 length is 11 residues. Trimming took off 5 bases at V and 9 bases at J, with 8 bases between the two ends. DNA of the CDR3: TGTGCCAGCAGCGGCGGGGCCACCATATATTTT. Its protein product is CASSGGATIYF.

Written as DNA, the CDR3 is TGTGCCAGCAACGAGGACAACAATCAGCCCCAGCATTTT. It encodes CASNEDNNQPQHF. V and J are TRBV28 and TRBJ1-5; D is possibly TRBD1 (5 bases). Germline CDR1 MDHEN, CDR2 SYDVKM. Trimming took 7 bases from V and 3 from J, leaving 10 bases between them. The CDR3 is 13 residues long. Filled out from reference TRBV28 and TRBJ1-5, the complete variable domain reads DVKVTQSSRYLVKRTGEKVFLECVQDMDHENMFWYRQDPGLGLRLIYFSYDVKMKEKGDIPEGYSVSREKKERFSLILESASTNQTSMYLCASNEDNNQPQHFGDGTRLSIL.

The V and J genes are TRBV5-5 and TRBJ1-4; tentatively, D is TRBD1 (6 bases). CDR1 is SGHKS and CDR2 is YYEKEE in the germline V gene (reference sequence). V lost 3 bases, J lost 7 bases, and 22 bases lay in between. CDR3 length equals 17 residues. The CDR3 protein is CASSSPAAGAIGEKLFF. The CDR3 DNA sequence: TGTGCCAGCAGCTCGCCGGCGGCAGGGGCGATTGGTGAAAAACTGTTTTTT.

CDR3 residues: CASSLVGYSYEQYF. The CDR3 region has the DNA TGTGCCAGCAGCTTAGTAGGGTACTCCTACGAGCAGTACTTC. The chain has TRBV11-2 and TRBJ2-7; D gene unclear. This CDR3 is 14 amino acids long. V shed 1 base and J shed 0 bases, with 7 bases lying between them. Looked up from germline, CDR1 is SGHAT and CDR2 is FQNNGV.

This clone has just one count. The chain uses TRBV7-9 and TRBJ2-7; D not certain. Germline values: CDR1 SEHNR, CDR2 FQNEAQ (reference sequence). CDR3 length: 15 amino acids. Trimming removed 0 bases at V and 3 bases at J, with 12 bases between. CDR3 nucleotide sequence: TGTGCCAGCAGCTTAGCCAAAGGCGGCCTCTACGAGCAGTACTTC. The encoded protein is CASSLAKGGLYEQYF. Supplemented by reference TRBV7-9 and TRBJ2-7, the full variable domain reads DTGVSQNPRHKITKRGQNVTFRCDPISEHNRLYWYRQTLGQGPEFLTYFQNEAQLEKSRLLSDRFSAERPKGSFSTLEIQRTEQGDSAMYLCASSLAKGGLYEQYFGPGTRLTVT.

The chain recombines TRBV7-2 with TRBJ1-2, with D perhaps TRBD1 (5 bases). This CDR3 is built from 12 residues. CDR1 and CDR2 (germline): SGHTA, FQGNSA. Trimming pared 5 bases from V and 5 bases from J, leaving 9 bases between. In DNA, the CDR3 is TGTGCCAGCAGCCCCCAGGGATATGGCTACACCTTC. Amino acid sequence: CASSPQGYGYTF. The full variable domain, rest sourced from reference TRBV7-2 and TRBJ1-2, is GAGVSQSPSNKVTEKGKDVELRCDPISGHTALYWYRQSLGQGLEFLIYFQGNSAPDKSGLPSDRFSAERTGGSVSTLTIQRTQQEDSAVYLCASSPQGYGYTFGSGTRLTVV.

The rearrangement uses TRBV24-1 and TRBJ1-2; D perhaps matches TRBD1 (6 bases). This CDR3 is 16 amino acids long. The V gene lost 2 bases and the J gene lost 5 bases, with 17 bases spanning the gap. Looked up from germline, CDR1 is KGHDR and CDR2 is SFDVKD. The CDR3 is CATSDSRAGVGYGYTF. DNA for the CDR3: TGTGCCACCAGTGATTCCCGGGCAGGGGTAGGTTATGGCTACACCTTC.

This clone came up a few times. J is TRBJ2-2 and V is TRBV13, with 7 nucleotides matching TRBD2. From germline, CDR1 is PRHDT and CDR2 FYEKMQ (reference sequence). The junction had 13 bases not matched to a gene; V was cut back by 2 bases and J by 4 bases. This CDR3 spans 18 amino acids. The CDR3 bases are TGTGCCAGCAGCTTAAACTCCTGGGCGGGAGAAATCACCGGGGAGCTGTTTTTT. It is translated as CASSLNSWAGEITGELFF.

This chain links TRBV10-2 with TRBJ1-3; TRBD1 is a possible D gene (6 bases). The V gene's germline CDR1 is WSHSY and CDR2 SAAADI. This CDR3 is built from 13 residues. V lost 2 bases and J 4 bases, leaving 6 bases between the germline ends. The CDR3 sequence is CASSEQGGNTIYF. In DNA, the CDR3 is TGCGCCAGCAGTGAGCAGGGGGGAAACACCATATATTTT.

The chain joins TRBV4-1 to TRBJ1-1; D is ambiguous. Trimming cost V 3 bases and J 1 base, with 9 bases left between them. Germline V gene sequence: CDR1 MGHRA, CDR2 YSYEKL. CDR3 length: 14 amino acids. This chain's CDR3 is CASSQQIENTEAFF. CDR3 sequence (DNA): TGCGCCAGCAGCCAGCAGATAGAGAACACTGAAGCTTTCTTT.

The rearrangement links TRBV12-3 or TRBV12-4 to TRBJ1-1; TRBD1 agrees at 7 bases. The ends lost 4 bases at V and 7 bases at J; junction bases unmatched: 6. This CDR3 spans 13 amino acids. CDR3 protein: CASSSGQLFEAFF. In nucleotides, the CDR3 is TGTGCCAGCAGTTCGGGACAGCTCTTTGAAGCTTTCTTT.

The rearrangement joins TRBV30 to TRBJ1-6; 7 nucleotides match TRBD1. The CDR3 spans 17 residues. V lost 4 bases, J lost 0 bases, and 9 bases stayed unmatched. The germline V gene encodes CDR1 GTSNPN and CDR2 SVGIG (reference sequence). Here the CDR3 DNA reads TGTGCCTGGAACTCCCAAGGGGGCAGCTCCTATAATTCACCCCTCCACTTT. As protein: CAWNSQGGSSYNSPLHF.

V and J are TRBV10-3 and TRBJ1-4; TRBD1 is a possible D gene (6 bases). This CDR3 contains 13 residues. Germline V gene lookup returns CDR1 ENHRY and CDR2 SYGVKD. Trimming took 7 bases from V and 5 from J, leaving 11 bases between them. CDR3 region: CAINGQQNEKLFF. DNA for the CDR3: TGTGCCATCAATGGACAGCAAAATGAAAAACTGTTTTTT.

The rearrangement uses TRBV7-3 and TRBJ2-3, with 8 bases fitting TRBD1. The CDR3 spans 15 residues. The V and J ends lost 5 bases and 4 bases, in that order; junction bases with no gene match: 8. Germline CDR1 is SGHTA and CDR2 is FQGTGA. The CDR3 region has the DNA TGTGCCAGCAGCCAAGGCTTGACAGGGGCAGATACGCAGTATTTT. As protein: CASSQGLTGADTQYF.

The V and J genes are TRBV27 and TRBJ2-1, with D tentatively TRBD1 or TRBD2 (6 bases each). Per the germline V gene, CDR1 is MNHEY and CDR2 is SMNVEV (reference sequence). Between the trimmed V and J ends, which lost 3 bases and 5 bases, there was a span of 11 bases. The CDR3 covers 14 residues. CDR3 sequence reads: CASSFFGGNNEQFF. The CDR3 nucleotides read TGTGCCAGCAGTTTTTTCGGGGGCAACAATGAGCAGTTCTTC.

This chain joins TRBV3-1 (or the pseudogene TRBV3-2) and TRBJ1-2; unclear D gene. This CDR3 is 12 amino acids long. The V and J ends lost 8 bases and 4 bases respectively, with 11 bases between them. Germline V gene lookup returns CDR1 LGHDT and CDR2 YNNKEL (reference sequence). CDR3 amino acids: CASYDTAYGYTF. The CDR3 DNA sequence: TGTGCCAGCTACGACACGGCCTATGGCTACACCTTC.

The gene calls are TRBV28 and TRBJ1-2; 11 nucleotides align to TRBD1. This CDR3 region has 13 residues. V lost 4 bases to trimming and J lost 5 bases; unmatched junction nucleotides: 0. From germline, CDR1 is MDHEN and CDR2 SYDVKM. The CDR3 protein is CASSWDRGYGYTF. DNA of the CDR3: TGTGCCAGCAGTTGGGACAGGGGGTATGGCTACACCTTC.

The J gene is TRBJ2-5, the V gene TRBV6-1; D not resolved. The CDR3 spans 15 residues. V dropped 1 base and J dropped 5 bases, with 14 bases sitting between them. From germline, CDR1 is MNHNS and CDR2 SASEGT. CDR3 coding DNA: TGTGCCAGCAGTGAAGGGGGTAAAGTGGTGGAGACCCAGTACTTC. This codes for CASSEGGKVVETQYF.

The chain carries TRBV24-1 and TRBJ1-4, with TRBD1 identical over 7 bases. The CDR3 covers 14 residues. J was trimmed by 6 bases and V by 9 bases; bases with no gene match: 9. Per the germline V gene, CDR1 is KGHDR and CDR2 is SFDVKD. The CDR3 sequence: CATPRQGRDEKLFF. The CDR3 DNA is TGTGCCACCCCCCGACAGGGCCGCGATGAAAAACTGTTTTTT.

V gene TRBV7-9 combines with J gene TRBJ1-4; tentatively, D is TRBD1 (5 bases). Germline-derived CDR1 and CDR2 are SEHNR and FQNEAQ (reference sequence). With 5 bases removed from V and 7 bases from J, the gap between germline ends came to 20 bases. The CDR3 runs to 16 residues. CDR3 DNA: TGTGCCAGCAGCCGATCTGCTCAGGGTATCCCTGAAAAACTGTTTTTT. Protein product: CASSRSAQGIPEKLFF.

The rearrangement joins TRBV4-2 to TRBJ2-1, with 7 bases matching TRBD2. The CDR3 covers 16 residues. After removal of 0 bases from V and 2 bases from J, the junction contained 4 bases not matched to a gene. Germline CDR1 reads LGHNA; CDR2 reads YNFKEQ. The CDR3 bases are TGTGCCAGCAGCCAAGATGGGGGGGACCCCTACAATGAGCAGTTCTTC. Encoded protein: CASSQDGGDPYNEQFF.